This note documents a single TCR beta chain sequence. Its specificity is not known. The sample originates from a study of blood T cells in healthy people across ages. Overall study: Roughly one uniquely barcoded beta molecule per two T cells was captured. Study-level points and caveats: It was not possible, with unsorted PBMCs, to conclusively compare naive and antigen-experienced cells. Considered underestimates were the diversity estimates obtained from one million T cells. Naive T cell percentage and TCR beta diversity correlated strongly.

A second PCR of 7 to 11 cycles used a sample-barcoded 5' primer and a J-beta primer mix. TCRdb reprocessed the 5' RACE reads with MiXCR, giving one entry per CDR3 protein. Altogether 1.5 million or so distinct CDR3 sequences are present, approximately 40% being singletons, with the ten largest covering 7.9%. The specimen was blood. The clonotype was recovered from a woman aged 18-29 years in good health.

CDR3 in amino acids: CASSFSGGPVETQYF. CDR3 DNA sequence: TGTGCCAGCAGCTTTAGCGGGGGGCCGGTAGAGACCCAGTACTTC. The rearrangement joins TRBV12-3 or TRBV12-4 to TRBJ2-5, with 10 bases fitting TRBD2. The CDR3 consists of 15 residues. After removal of 6 bases from V and 4 bases from J, the junction contained 8 bases not matched to a gene.